The TCR beta chain under discussion was sequenced for a study of control samples from healthy donors and cancer patients. Trimming stripped 3 bases from V and 7 bases from J, with 21 bases between. The CDR3 contains 16 residues. Germline assignment: CDR1 KGHSH and CDR2 LQKENI. Sequenced by immunoSEQ multiplex PCR; TCRdb stores in-frame clones only, minus some. The sample holds about 18,000 clones, 80% to 90% seen once. Input material: PBMCs. The chain joins TRBV18 to TRBJ1-1, with D unclear. This receptor was obtained from a woman in her 70s with lung cancer. The CDR3 DNA sequence: TGTGCCAGCTCACCCCCCGGGTCCCTCCGTTCGGGTGAAGCTTTCTTT. Translation: CASSPPGSLRSGEAFF.